Each of the 26 T cell receptor beta chains below was sequenced from the same sample in a study of T cells in Graves' hyperthyroidism and ophthalmopathy. Amplification of TCR beta CDR3 regions used RNA as the template. First-round RT-PCR with HTBI primers amplified the TCR CDR3 region. TCRdb passed the multiplex PCR reads through MiXCR, listing each CDR3 protein once. This table holds roughly 420,000 distinct CDR3 sequences, 15% to 19% found once. Sequencing was done on a sample of blood. The receptor set was obtained from a woman younger than 30 with Graves' hyperthyroidism.

This clonotype turned up a few times. The chain uses TRBV4-1 and TRBJ2-7, with D possibly being TRBD2 (6 bases). The length of the CDR3 is 17 residues. The V end lost 1 base, the J end lost 2 bases, and 18 bases lay between the germline ends. The germline CDR1 and CDR2 sequences are MGHRA and YSYEKL. CDR3 DNA sequence: TGCGCCAGCAGCCAAGTATGGGCGGGGAGGTCCCCCTACGAGCAGTACTTC. It codes for CASSQVWAGRSPYEQYF.

Only a few counts were recorded for this clonotype. Sequence at one end of the junction differs from germline and may be a read error. CDR3 sequence (DNA): TGTGCCAGCCCACCTCGACTGAACACTGAAGCTTTCTTT. It encodes CASPPRLNTEAFF. V and J are TRBV18 and TRBJ1-1; no firm D call. This CDR3 region has 13 residues. Germline V gene lookup returns CDR1 KGHSH and CDR2 LQKENI.

The sample holds many counts of this clonotype. V and J are TRBV12-3 or TRBV12-4 and TRBJ2-1, with D uncertain. Trimming left V 3 bases short and J 0 bases short, with 9 bases between. There are 15 residues in the CDR3. CDR3 coding DNA: TGTGCCAGCAGTTTTTGGGCGGACTCCTACAATGAGCAGTTCTTC. Its translation is CASSFWADSYNEQFF.

The rearrangement joins TRBV29-1 to TRBJ2-7; TRBD2 agrees at 16 bases. Germline loops: CDR1 SQVTM, CDR2 ANQGSEA. Trimming at V came to 4 bases and at J to 5 bases, leaving 14 bases not matched to a gene. The CDR3 spans 18 residues. The DNA for the CDR3 is TGCAGCGTTGGTGGGTTTCCCGGGACTAGCGGGAGGGCTGACGAGCAGTACTTC. Residues: CSVGGFPGTSGRADEQYF.

This clonotype has a handful of counts. A much larger clone sits a single nucleotide away, making a read error possible. This sequence joins TRBV2 and TRBJ2-5; 8 bases are shared with TRBD2. Germline V lookup: CDR1 SNHLY, CDR2 FYNNEI. This CDR3 is 14 amino acids long. The V and J ends lost 10 bases and 5 bases, in that order; junction bases with no gene match: 12. The CDR3, as DNA: TGTGCCACCAGCCCGGGGGGGGGCCCGGAGACCCAGTACTTC. It yields the protein CATSPGGGPETQYF.

The chain joins TRBV6-1 to TRBJ1-1; 10 bases map to TRBD1. V lost 4 bases to trimming and J lost 7 bases; unmatched junction nucleotides: 6. The CDR3 has 14 amino acids. Germline assignment: CDR1 MNHNS and CDR2 SASEGT. The CDR3 region has the DNA TGTGCCAGCAGTGGCGACAGGGGGCTGCGTGAAGCTTTCTTT. Amino acids: CASSGDRGLREAFF.

Only a few counts were recorded for this clonotype. This chain links TRBV4-1 with TRBJ2-7; no clear D. The CDR3 loop spans 15 amino acids. Germline CDR1 reads MGHRA; CDR2 reads YSYEKL. V gave up 0 bases and J gave up 3 bases, with 12 bases separating them. The CDR3 loop is CASSQETQYGYEQYF. CDR3 nucleotides: TGCGCCAGCAGCCAAGAAACTCAGTACGGCTACGAGCAGTACTTC.

Note on this clonotype: The junction departs from the called germline gene at one end, perhaps through a read error. This chain joins TRBV29-1 and TRBJ2-1, with TRBD1 matching over 7 bases. The CDR3 extends over 12 amino acids. Per the germline V gene, CDR1 is SQVTM and CDR2 is ANQGSEA. CDR3 sequence: CSVERQGNERFF. In DNA form, the CDR3 reads TGCAGCGTTGAGCGACAGGGAAATGAGCGGTTCTTC.

The J gene is TRBJ1-1, the V gene TRBV9; D uncertain. Germline CDR1 and CDR2: SGDLS and YYNGEE. Trimming took 0 bases from V and 7 from J, leaving 10 bases between them. The CDR3 has 13 residues. As DNA, the CDR3 is TGTGCCAGCAGCGTAGAACCAGGAAATGAAGCTTTCTTT. As protein: CASSVEPGNEAFF.

This clonotype was seen many times. V is TRBV20-1 and J is TRBJ1-5; D is unresolved. Germline V gene data show CDR1 as DFQATT and CDR2 as SNEGSKA (reference sequence). This CDR3 has 16 residues. Trimming took 2 bases from V and 0 from J, leaving 14 bases between them. CDR3 sequence: CSARPFVRDSNQPQHF. CDR3 in DNA: TGCAGTGCTAGACCCTTCGTGCGAGATAGCAATCAGCCCCAGCATTTT.

The J gene is TRBJ2-1, the V gene TRBV5-1; 7 positions match TRBD1. This CDR3 has 15 residues. V was pared by 2 bases and J by 7 bases, with 9 bases of the junction left unmatched. CDR1 and CDR2 (germline): SGHRS, YFSETQ. CDR3 bases: TGCGCCAGCAGCTTCCCCAGGGGGATGACGAATGAGCAGTTCTTC. Protein sequence: CASSFPRGMTNEQFF.

This clonotype was recorded a few times. The gene calls are TRBV28 and TRBJ1-3, with D perhaps TRBD1 (6 bases). V was shortened by 3 bases and J by 4 bases, with 13 bases between the two germline ends. The germline V gene has CDR1 MDHEN and CDR2 SYDVKM. This CDR3 is built from 15 residues. This chain's CDR3 is CASSLGGGFGNTIYF. For the CDR3, the DNA is TGTGCCAGCAGTTTGGGTGGGGGCTTCGGAAACACCATATATTTT.

The table lists this clonotype with many counts. The DNA for the CDR3 is TGCGCCAGCAGCATTTGGGGGGACGGCGGGAACAATGAGCAGTTCTTC. Protein: CASSIWGDGGNNEQFF. The chain has TRBV5-1 and TRBJ2-1; maybe TRBD2 (6 bases). V was cut by 4 bases and J by 5 bases, with 19 bases left in between. Germline V gene sequence: CDR1 SGHRS, CDR2 YFSETQ. This CDR3 has 16 residues. Filled out from reference TRBV5-1 and TRBJ2-1, the complete variable domain reads KAGVTQTPRYLIKTRGQQVTLSCSPISGHRSVSWYQQTPGQGLQFLFEYFSETQRNKGNFPGRFSGRQFSNSRSEMNVSTLELGDSALYLCASSIWGDGGNNEQFFGPGTRLTVL.

A word on this clonotype: Compared with germline, one end of the junction differs, possibly owing to a read error. CDR3 amino acids: CGALTGADGYTF. In DNA, the CDR3 is TGCGGTGCTCTGACAGGGGCAGATGGCTACACCTTC. V gene TRBV20-1 combines with J gene TRBJ1-2, with 8 bases that match TRBD1. This CDR3 region has 12 residues. Germline CDR1 and CDR2: DFQATT and SNEGSKA (reference sequence).

This clonotype was counted a few times. The rearrangement joins TRBV20-1 to TRBJ2-7; the D gene is possibly TRBD2 (7 bases). The ends were cut back, 7 bases at V and 6 bases at J, with 13 bases in the middle. Looked up from germline, CDR1 is DFQATT and CDR2 is SNEGSKA (reference sequence). There are 11 residues in the CDR3. In nucleotides, the CDR3 is TGCAGTGGTAGGAGGGGGGGCGAGCAGTACTTC. Amino acid sequence: CSGRRGGEQYF.

This clonotype has only a few counts. The rearrangement joins TRBV11-2 to TRBJ2-7; D is possibly TRBD2 (6 bases). This CDR3 is 17 amino acids long. Per the germline V gene, CDR1 is SGHAT and CDR2 is FQNNGV. V lost 0 bases and J 2 bases, leaving 17 bases between the germline ends. This chain's CDR3 is CASSLEAGQVFPYEQYF. The CDR3 region has the DNA TGTGCCAGCAGCTTAGAGGCGGGGCAGGTATTCCCCTACGAGCAGTACTTC.

This clonotype showed up many times. J is TRBJ2-5 and V is TRBV7-8; 10 bases match TRBD2. The germline gives CDR1 SGHVS, CDR2 FQNEAQ. This CDR3 has 16 residues. V was clipped by 2 bases and J by 5 bases; unmatched bases: 8. CDR3 amino acids: CASSLSSGGVLETQYF. CDR3 coding DNA: TGTGCCAGCAGCTTATCGAGCGGGGGGGTTCTGGAGACCCAGTACTTC.

This clonotype was detected ten times or more. The chain uses TRBV12-3 or TRBV12-4 and TRBJ2-3; D gene unclear. Trimming cost V 4 bases and J 5 bases, with 10 bases left between them. The CDR3 runs 13 residues. CDR3 amino acids: CASSYEARDTQYF. CDR3 bases: TGTGCCAGCAGTTATGAGGCCCGAGATACGCAGTATTTT.

The chain employs TRBV3-1 and TRBJ2-2, with a possible D match to TRBD1 (5 bases). This CDR3 is 14 amino acids long. CDR1 is LGHDT, CDR2 YNNKEL, per germline (reference sequence). Trimming shortened V by 5 bases and J by 5 bases, and 12 bases separated the two germline ends. The CDR3 DNA sequence: TGTGCCAGCAGCGCACAGGTTCGGACCGGGGAGCTGTTTTTT. Encoded protein: CASSAQVRTGELFF.

The chain recombines TRBV7-9 with TRBJ2-3, with 7 bases identical to TRBD2. The V gene's germline CDR1 is SEHNR and CDR2 FQNEAQ (reference sequence). V shed 4 bases, J shed 1 base, and the junction held 5 bases outside the gene matches. The CDR3 contains 15 residues. CDR3 sequence reads: CASSSWGGGTDTQYF. The CDR3 region has the DNA TGTGCCAGCAGCTCGTGGGGGGGGGGCACAGATACGCAGTATTTT.

This clonotype was counted many times. The chain couples TRBV28 to TRBJ2-7; TRBD1 matches 8 bases. Germline trimming cut 6 bases from V and 0 bases from J; bases unmatched to any gene: 4. Germline values: CDR1 MDHEN, CDR2 SYDVKM. This CDR3 spans 14 amino acids. The CDR3 region is CASRRQGTSYEQYF. The CDR3 DNA is TGTGCCAGCAGGAGACAGGGGACCTCCTACGAGCAGTACTTC.

J is TRBJ2-4 and V is TRBV29-1, with 7 bases aligning to TRBD2. V shed 6 bases, J shed 0 bases, and the junction held 8 bases outside the gene matches. This CDR3 contains 15 residues. Germline lookup yields CDR1 SQVTM and CDR2 ANQGSEA. This chain's CDR3 is CSVPASGLAKNIQYF. DNA of the CDR3: TGCAGCGTCCCCGCTAGCGGATTAGCCAAAAACATTCAGTACTTC.

The V call is TRBV5-6, the J call TRBJ2-7; maybe TRBD2 (6 bases). The CDR3 length is 14 residues. Trimming stripped 4 bases from V and 7 bases from J, with 18 bases between. Per germline, CDR1 SGHDT and CDR2 YYEEEE. The CDR3 coding sequence is TGTGCCAGCAGCAGGGGACTCGCTGCGAAAGAGCAGTACTTC. Translated: CASSRGLAAKEQYF.

This clonotype has more than one count but fewer than ten. The chain links TRBV20-1 to TRBJ1-5; the D is unclear. Germline CDR1 and CDR2: DFQATT and SNEGSKA (reference sequence). Trimming removed 6 bases from V and 2 bases from J, with 17 bases in between. This CDR3 region has 15 residues. The CDR3 region is CSAPYPDGRNQPQHF. Here the CDR3 DNA reads TGCAGTGCCCCTTATCCGGACGGTCGCAATCAGCCCCAGCATTTT.

Remarks on this clonotype: Possible read error: a much larger clone is one base away. V usage is TRBV6-5 and J usage is TRBJ2-7; possibly TRBD2 for D (6 bases). The length of the CDR3 is 15 residues. CDR1 is MNHEY and CDR2 is SVGAGI in the germline V gene. In nucleotides, the CDR3 is TGTGCCAGCACCTACTTACGCGGGGTTGCGTACGAGCGGTACTTC. Encoded protein: CASTYLRGVAYERYF.

The chain employs TRBV6-5 and TRBJ2-5; maybe TRBD2 (6 bases). The germline CDR1 and CDR2 sequences are MNHEY and SVGAGI. The V gene lost 6 bases and the J gene lost 1 base, with 12 bases spanning the gap. The CDR3 is 14 residues long. The CDR3 nucleotides are TGTGCCAGCAGGTATCGGGGGACCCAAGAGACCCAGTACTTC. Amino acids: CASRYRGTQETQYF.